The present T cell receptor beta chain was sequenced within a study of blood T cell repertoires in COVID-19. Two negative PCRs, clearance, or symptom resolution had been documented for recovered Cohort 3 donors. TCRdb's copy holds only in-frame clones and misses some; the assay was immunoSEQ multiplex PCR. This sample has about 370,000 clones, with approximately 90% found just once. The CDR3 is 17 residues long. Germline-derived CDR1 and CDR2 are SGHTA and FQGTGA. Deletions cut 0 bases from V and 0 bases from J, with 9 bases between. The sequencing input was PBMCs or T cells enriched from blood (not recorded which). The sequence was obtained from a man aged 18-30 years who had recovered from COVID-19. The chain has TRBV7-3 and TRBJ2-6; D is unclear. This CDR3 reads CASSLTFENSGANVLTF. In nucleotides, the CDR3 is TGTGCCAGCAGCTTAACGTTCGAGAACTCTGGGGCCAACGTCCTGACTTTC.